This T cell receptor (beta chain) was recovered during a study of cytomegalovirus exposure and HLA in healthy donors. Regarding the study as a whole: For most TCR sequences rarity was the rule, although some public TCRs occurred in many donors. It was reportedly the case that the classifier diagnosed cytomegalovirus status with high specificity and sensitivity.

The study ran its PCR with 60 Vbeta and 13 Jbeta primers. TCRdb keeps only in-frame clones here, not all; method: immunoSEQ multiplex PCR. The sample shows about 160,000 clones, 70% to 80% of them seen only once. The V segment lost 0 bases and the J segment 4 bases; nucleotides outside the gene matches: 7. The CDR3 extends over 15 amino acids. As regards this clone: Its target is unknown.

The specimen sequenced was PBMCs. The sequence came from a man aged 30-40 years in good health and CMV-seropositive. The chain joins TRBV5-3 to TRBJ2-7; 7 bases match TRBD2. TRBV5-3 is an ORF, and what it does is uncertain. DNA of the CDR3: TGTGCCAGAAGCTTGGTACGACTAGCACGGTACGAGCAGTACTTC. Amino acids: CARSLVRLARYEQYF.